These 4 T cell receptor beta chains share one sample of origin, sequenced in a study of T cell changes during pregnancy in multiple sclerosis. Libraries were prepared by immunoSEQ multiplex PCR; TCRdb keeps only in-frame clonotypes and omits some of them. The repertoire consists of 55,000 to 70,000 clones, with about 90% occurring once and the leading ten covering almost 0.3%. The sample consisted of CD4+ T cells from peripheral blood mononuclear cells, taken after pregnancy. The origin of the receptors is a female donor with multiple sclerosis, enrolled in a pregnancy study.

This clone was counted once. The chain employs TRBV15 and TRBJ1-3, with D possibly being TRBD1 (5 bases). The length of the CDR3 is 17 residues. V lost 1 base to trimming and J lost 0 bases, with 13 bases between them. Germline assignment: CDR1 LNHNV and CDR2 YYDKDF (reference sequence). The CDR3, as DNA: TGTGCCACCAGCAGAGGGGGGGGGACCCTCTCTGGAAACACCATATATTTT. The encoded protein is CATSRGGGTLSGNTIYF.

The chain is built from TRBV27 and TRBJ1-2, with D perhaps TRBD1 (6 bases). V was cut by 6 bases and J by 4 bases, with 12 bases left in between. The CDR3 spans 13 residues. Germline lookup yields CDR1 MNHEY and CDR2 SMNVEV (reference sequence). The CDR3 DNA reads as TGTGCCAGCAGCCGAGTAGGGGGCTATGGCTACACCTTC. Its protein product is CASSRVGGYGYTF.

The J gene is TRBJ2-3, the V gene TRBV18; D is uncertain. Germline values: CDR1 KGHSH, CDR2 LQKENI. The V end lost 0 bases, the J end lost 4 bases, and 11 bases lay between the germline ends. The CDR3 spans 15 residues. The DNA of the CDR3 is TGTGCCAGCTCACCACCATCAATAGCATCAGATACGCAGTATTTT. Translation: CASSPPSIASDTQYF.

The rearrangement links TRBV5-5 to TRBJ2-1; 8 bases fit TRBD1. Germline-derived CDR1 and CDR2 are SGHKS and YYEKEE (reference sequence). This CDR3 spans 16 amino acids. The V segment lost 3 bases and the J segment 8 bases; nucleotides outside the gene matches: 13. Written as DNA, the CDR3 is TGTGCCAGCAGCTGGTCCACAGGGGGAAAAAGGGATGAGCAGTTCTTC. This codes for CASSWSTGGKRDEQFF.